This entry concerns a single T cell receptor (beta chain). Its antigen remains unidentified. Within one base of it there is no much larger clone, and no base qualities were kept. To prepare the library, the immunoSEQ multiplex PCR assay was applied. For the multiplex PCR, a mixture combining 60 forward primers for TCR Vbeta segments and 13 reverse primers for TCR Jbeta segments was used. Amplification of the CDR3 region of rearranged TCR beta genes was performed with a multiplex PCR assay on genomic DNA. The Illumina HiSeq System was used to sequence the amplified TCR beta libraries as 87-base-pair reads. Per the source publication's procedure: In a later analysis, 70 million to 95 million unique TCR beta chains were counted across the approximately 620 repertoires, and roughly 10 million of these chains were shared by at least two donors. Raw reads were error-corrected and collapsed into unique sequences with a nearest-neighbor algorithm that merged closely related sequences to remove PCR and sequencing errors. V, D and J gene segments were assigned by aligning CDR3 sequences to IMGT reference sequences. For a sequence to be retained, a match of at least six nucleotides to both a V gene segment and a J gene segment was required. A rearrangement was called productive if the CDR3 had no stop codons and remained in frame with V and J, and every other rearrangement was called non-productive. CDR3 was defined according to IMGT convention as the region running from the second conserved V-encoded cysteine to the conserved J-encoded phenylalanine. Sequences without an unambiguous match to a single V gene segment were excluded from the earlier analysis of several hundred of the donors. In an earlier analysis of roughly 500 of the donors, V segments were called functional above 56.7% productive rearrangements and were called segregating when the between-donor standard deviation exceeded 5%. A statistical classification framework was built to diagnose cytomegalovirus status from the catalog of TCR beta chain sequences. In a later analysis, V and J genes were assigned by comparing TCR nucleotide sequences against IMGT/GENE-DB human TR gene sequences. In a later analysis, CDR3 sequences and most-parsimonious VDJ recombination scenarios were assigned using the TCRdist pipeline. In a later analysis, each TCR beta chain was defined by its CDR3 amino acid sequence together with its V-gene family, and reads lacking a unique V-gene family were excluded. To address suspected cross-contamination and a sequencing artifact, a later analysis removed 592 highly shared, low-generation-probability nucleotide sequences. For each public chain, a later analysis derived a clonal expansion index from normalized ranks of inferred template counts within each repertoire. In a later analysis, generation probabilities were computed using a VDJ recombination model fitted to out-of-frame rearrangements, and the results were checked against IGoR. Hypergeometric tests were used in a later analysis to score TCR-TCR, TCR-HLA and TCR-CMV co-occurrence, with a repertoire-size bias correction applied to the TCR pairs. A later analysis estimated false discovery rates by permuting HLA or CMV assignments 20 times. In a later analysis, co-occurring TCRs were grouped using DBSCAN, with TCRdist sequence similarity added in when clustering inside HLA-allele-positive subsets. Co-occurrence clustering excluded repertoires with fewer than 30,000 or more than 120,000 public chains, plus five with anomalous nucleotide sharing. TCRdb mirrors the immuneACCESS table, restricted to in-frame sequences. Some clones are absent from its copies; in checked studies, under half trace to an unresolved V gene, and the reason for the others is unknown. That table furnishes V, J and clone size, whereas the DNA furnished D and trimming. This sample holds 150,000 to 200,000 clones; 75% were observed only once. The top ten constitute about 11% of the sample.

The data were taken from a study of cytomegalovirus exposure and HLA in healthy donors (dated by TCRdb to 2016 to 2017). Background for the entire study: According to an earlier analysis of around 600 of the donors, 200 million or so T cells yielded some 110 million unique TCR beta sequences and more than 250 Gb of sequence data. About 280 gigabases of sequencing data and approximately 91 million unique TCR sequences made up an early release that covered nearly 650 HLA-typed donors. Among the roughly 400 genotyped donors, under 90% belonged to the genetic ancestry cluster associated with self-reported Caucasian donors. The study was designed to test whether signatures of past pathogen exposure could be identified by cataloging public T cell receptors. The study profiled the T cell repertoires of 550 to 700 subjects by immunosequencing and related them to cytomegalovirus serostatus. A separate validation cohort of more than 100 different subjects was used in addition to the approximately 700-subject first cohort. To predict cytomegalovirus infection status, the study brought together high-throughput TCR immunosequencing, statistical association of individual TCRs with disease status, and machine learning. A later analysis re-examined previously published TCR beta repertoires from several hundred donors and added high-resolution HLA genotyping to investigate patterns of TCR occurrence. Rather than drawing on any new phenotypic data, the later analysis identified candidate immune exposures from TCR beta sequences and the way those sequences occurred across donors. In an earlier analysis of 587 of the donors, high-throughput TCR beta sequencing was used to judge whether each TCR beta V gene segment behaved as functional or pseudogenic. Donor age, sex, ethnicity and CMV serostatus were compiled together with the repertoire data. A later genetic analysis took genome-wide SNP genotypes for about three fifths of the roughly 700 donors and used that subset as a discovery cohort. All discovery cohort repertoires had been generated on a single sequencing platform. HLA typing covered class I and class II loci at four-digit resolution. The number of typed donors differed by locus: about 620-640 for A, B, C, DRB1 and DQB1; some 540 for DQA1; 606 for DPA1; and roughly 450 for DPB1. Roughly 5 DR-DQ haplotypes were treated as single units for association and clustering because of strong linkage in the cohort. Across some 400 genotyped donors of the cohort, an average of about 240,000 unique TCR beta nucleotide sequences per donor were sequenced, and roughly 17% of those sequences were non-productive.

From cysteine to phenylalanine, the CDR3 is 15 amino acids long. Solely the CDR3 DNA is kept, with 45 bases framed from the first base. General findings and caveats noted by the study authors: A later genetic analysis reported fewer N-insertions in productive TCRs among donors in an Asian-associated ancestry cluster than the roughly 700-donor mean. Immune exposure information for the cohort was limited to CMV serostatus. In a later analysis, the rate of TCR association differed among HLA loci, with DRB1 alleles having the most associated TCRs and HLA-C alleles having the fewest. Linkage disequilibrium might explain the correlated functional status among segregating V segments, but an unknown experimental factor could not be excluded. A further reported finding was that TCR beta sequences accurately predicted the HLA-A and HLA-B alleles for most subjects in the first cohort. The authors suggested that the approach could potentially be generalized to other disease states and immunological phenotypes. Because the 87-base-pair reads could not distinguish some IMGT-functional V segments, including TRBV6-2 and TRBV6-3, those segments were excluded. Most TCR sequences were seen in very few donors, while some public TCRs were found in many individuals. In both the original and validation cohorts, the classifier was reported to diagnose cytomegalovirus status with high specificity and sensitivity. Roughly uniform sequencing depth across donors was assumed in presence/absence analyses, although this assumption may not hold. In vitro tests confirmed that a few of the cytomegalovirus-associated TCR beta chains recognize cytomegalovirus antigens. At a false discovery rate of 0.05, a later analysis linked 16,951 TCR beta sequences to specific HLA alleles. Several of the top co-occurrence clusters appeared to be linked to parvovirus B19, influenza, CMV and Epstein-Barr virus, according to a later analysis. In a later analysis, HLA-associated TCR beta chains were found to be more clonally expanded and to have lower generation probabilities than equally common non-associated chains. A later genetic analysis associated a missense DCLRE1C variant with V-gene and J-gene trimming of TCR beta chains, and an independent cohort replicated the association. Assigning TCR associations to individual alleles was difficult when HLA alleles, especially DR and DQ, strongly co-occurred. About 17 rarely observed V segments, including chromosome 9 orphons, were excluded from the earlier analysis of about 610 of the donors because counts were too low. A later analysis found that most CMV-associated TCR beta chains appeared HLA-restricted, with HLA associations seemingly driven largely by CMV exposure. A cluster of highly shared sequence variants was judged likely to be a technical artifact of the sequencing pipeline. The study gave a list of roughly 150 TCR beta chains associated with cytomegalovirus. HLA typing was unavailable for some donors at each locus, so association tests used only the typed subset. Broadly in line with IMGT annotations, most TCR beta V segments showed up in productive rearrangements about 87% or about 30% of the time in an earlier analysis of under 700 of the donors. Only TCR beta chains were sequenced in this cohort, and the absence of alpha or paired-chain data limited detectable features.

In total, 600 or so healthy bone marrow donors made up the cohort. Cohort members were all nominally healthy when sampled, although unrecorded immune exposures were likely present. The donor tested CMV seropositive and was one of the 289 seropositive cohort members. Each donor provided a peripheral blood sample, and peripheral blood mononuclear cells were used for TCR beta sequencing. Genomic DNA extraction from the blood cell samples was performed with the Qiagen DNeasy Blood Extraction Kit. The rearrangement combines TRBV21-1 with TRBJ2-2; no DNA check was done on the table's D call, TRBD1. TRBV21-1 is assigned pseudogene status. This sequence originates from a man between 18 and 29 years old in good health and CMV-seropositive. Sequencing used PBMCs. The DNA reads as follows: TGTGCCAGCAGCAACAAGACAGGGGGCACCGGGGAGCTGTTTTTT. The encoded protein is CASSNKTGGTGELFF.